The 20 T cell receptor beta chains below were found in one sample sequenced in a study of tumor-infiltrating lymphocytes in primary liver carcinoma. With a constant-region primer, TCR beta cDNA was made from roughly 500 ng of total RNA. What produced the TCR beta libraries was three nested multiplex PCR rounds using slightly modified ARM-PCR. TRBV1-TRBV30 forward and Cbeta reverse primers drove the first two approximately 10-cycle rounds. Each CDR3 protein is one row after TCRdb ran MiXCR on the multiplex PCR reads. The table includes some 130,000 distinct CDR3 sequences, roughly 70% detected once. Co-extraction yielded RNA and DNA from about 20-30 mg of unsorted bulk tissue. Sequencing was done on a sample of tumor-adjacent normal liver tissue. The receptors derive from an older woman with primary liver carcinoma and hepatitis B virus infection.

This clonotype is medium-sized within its sample. The chain recombines TRBV11-2 with TRBJ2-7; 8 bases fit TRBD1. J was trimmed by 3 bases and V by 7 bases; bases with no gene match: 11. Germline V gene lookup returns CDR1 SGHAT and CDR2 FQNNGV. The CDR3 totals 15 residues. The CDR3 nucleotides are TGTGCCAGCACCTTCGGACAGGGATTATTCTACGAGCAGTACTTC. Translation gives CASTFGQGLFYEQYF.

V is TRBV6-5 and J is TRBJ2-5; 7 bases are a match to TRBD2. This CDR3 contains 15 residues. Germline CDR1 MNHEY, CDR2 SVGAGI. The CDR3 loop reads CSSSTRLAGEETQYF. The DNA for the CDR3 is TGTAGCAGCAGTACGAGACTAGCAGGTGAAGAGACCCAGTACTTC.

Concerning this clonotype itself: Likely a read error: the CDR3 ends without its conserved phenylalanine or tryptophan. The V call is TRBV6-5, the J call TRBJ2-7; 14 nucleotides line up with TRBD2. Germline loops: CDR1 MNHEY, CDR2 SVGAGI. The CDR3 sequence is 16 residues long. The DNA of the CDR3 is TGCGCCAGCAGTGACCCGGGACTAGCGGGAGCTGGCGAGCAGTACCTC. It specifies CASSDPGLAGAGEQYL.

For this clonotype: A much larger clone lies a single base off, so this may be a read error. This chain connects TRBV2 to TRBJ2-6; a possible D gene is TRBD1 (5 bases). The germline CDR1 and CDR2 sequences are SNHLY and FYNNEI. V gave up 8 bases and J gave up 2 bases, with 10 bases separating them. This CDR3 is 14 amino acids long. CDR3 region: CASAGRAGANVLTF. DNA for the CDR3: TGTGCCAGCGCTGGCAGGGCTGGGGCCAACGTCCTGACTTTC.

CDR3 sequence reads: CAWSSVDYGYTF. The CDR3 coding sequence is TGTGCCTGGTCCTCAGTTGACTATGGCTACACCTTC. V gene TRBV30 combines with J gene TRBJ1-2; unclear D gene. Germline assignment: CDR1 GTSNPN and CDR2 SVGIG (reference sequence). This CDR3 region has 12 residues. The V end was cut by 5 bases, the J end by 3 bases, with 10 bases between.

As to this clonotype: The junction shows a germline mismatch at one end, possibly a read error. The chain joins TRBV29-1 to TRBJ2-2; D tentatively reads TRBD1 or TRBD2 (6 bases each). The CDR3 totals 13 residues. CDR1 and CDR2 (germline): SQVTM, ANQGSEA. The CDR3 here is CSAMTGRVGGLFF. The CDR3 DNA is TGCAGCGCTATGACAGGTAGGGTCGGGGGGCTGTTTTTT.

As concerns this clonotype: No conserved phenylalanine or tryptophan is present at the end of the CDR3, so a read error is the likely explanation. V and J are TRBV12-3 or TRBV12-4 and TRBJ2-1; 7 nucleotides match TRBD2. J lost 6 bases, V lost 7 bases, and 12 bases had no gene match. CDR3 length: 15 residues. The CDR3 here is CASTLGPAGLNEQFI. Written as DNA, the CDR3 is TGTGCCAGCACTTTGGGGCCAGCGGGACTCAATGAGCAGTTCATC.

As to this clonotype: A read error may explain this, as a much larger clone is one base away. The chain employs TRBV10-3 and TRBJ2-5; D is undetermined. Germline CDR1 is ENHRY and CDR2 is SYGVKD. The CDR3 consists of 13 residues. CDR3 amino acids: CVISELKSETQYF. CDR3 sequence (DNA): TGTGTCATCAGTGAACTAAAGAGCGAGACCCAGTACTTC.

Details on this clonotype: The final CDR3 position lacks the conserved phenylalanine or tryptophan, pointing to a likely read error. The chain recombines TRBV29-1 with TRBJ2-3; 7 nucleotides align to TRBD2. The CDR3 is 13 residues long. Germline assignment: CDR1 SQVTM and CDR2 ANQGSEA. The CDR3 DNA reads TGCAGCGTCACTAGCGATAGCACAGATATGCAGTATCTT. Translation gives CSVTSDSTDMQYL.

To note about this clonotype: Sequence at one end of the junction differs from germline and may be a read error. The CDR3 sequence: CASNLETGPGLAYNEQFF. DNA for the CDR3: TGTGCCAGCAATTTAGAGACAGGGCCGGGACTAGCGTACAATGAGCAGTTCTTC. This sequence joins TRBV12-3 or TRBV12-4 and TRBJ2-1; 10 bases are shared with TRBD2. There are 18 residues in the CDR3.

Within the sample, this clonotype is medium-sized. DNA for the CDR3: TGTGCCTGGAGTGCCAGGGGGCCAGATACGCAGTATTTT. It codes for CAWSARGPDTQYF. The chain combines TRBV30 with TRBJ2-3, with 8 bases lining up with TRBD1. V shed 1 base and J 4 bases; nucleotides not matched to a gene: 1. Germline CDR1 GTSNPN, CDR2 SVGIG (reference sequence). The CDR3 is 13 amino acids.

This clonotype has more than one count but fewer than ten. A much larger clone differs from this one at a single base, so this may be a read error. This chain links TRBV14 with TRBJ2-2; maybe TRBD2 (6 bases). CDR1 is SGHDN and CDR2 is FVKESK in the germline V gene. CDR3 length: 19 amino acids. V was shortened by 0 bases and J by 1 base, with 18 bases between the two germline ends. The CDR3 protein is CASSQDHRRGTQNTGELFF. The CDR3 nucleotides read TGTGCCAGCAGCCAAGACCATCGACGGGGGACGCAGAACACCGGGGAGCTGTTTTTT. The full variable domain, in which reference TRBV14 and TRBJ2-2 provide the parts outside the CDR3, is EAGVTQFPSHSVIEKGQTVTLRCDPISGHDNLYWYRRVMGKEIKFLLHFVKESKQDESGMPNNRFLAERTGGTYSTLKVQPAELEDSGVYFCASSQDHRRGTQNTGELFFGEGSRLTVL.

The table lists this clonotype with a count of one. The conserved phenylalanine or tryptophan is not found at the CDR3 terminus, so this likely reflects a read error. The gene calls are TRBV12-3 or TRBV12-4 and TRBJ2-2, with 12 bases identical to TRBD2. The junction had 9 bases not matched to a gene; V was cut back by 2 bases and J by 5 bases. The CDR3 runs 18 residues. CDR3 sequence reads: CASSLLLAGGLRTGELFI. CDR3 nucleotide sequence: TGTGCCAGCAGTTTACTGCTAGCGGGAGGGCTTCGGACCGGGGAGCTGTTTATT.

Comments on this clonotype: A single base separates this from a much larger clone, so it may be a read error. The V call is TRBV6-2 or TRBV6-3, the J call TRBJ2-7; 7 bases line up with TRBD2. V lost 5 bases to trimming and J lost 6 bases; unmatched junction nucleotides: 4. This CDR3 is 12 amino acids long. The V gene's germline CDR1 is MNHEY and CDR2 SVGEGT. The CDR3 region is CASSPWEGEQYF. In DNA, the CDR3 is TGTGCCAGCAGTCCGTGGGAGGGCGAGCAGTACTTC.

A note on this clonotype: One end of the junction is discordant with germline, which a read error may explain. The chain couples TRBV29-1 to TRBJ1-2, with TRBD1 matching 8 bases. This CDR3 is 13 amino acids long. Per the germline V gene, CDR1 is SQVTM and CDR2 is ANQGSEA. The CDR3 region has the DNA TGCAGCGTTGACGGGACAGGAAACTATCGCTACACCTTC. Protein: CSVDGTGNYRYTF.

A note on this clonotype: Possible read error: a much larger clone is one base away. The chain has TRBV28 and TRBJ2-7, with 7 positions matching TRBD1. The CDR3 is 15 residues long. The germline V gene has CDR1 MDHEN and CDR2 SYDVKM. V shed 8 bases and J 0 bases; nucleotides not matched to a gene: 10. CDR3 sequence reads: CASGPPGTVSYEQYF. CDR3 DNA sequence: TGTGCCAGCGGTCCTCCCGGGACAGTCTCCTACGAGCAGTACTTC.

In the case of this clonotype: One end of the junction does not line up with germline, which may come from a read error. CDR3 DNA: TGTGCCAGCGGTTACAGACAGGGGCGCACTGAAGCTTTCTTT. Encoded protein: CASGYRQGRTEAFF. V and J are TRBV6-5 and TRBJ1-1, with 8 bases lining up with TRBD1. The CDR3 loop spans 14 amino acids. CDR1 and CDR2 from the germline V gene are MNHEY and SVGAGI.

A note on this clonotype: With a much larger clone just one base away, this may be a read error. CDR3 loop: CASTTTIGKGGYLNTEAFF. DNA for the CDR3: TGTGCCAGCACTACGACCATTGGGAAAGGGGGCTATCTGAACACTGAAGCTTTCTTT. V usage is TRBV28 and J usage is TRBJ1-1, with TRBD1 matching 7 bases. The CDR3 extends over 19 amino acids. Germline V gene sequence: CDR1 MDHEN, CDR2 SYDVKM. J lost 0 bases, V lost 7 bases, and 20 bases had no gene match.

V and J are TRBV13 and TRBJ2-7; the D gene is possibly TRBD2 (5 bases). The CDR3 extends over 15 amino acids. V gave up 5 bases and J gave up 10 bases, with 24 bases separating them. Germline V gene lookup returns CDR1 PRHDT and CDR2 FYEKMQ (reference sequence). The DNA of the CDR3 is TGTGCCAGCAGCACCGAAGGAGGCAGACTACGGGAACAGTACTTC. Translating gives CASSTEGGRLREQYF.

The chain carries TRBV4-2 and TRBJ2-1; D is possibly TRBD2 (5 bases). Germline lookup yields CDR1 LGHNA and CDR2 YNFKEQ. The CDR3 contains 13 residues. The CDR3 sequence is CSISTSSYNEQFF. CDR3 nucleotides: TGTTCCATCAGTACTAGCTCCTACAATGAGCAGTTCTTC.